Shown below are 8 T cell receptor beta chains from a single sample sequenced in a study of cytomegalovirus exposure and HLA in healthy donors. The PCR had 60 Vbeta and 13 Jbeta primers. Profiling relied on immunoSEQ multiplex PCR, and the TCRdb table lists in-frame clones only, not all of them. The profile shows 150,000 to 200,000 clones, 70% to 85% of them singletons. Sequencing was performed on PBMCs. These receptors all come from a boy between 2 and 15 years old in good health and CMV-seronegative.

The chain links TRBV7-2 to TRBJ1-5; 9 bases line up with TRBD1. The CDR3 has 15 amino acids. Germline values: CDR1 SGHTA, CDR2 FQGNSA. V shed 2 bases, J shed 5 bases, and the junction held 4 bases outside the gene matches. CDR3 nucleotides: TGTGCCAGCAGCTTAACAGGGGGCTGGTATCAGCCCCAGCATTTT. It is translated as CASSLTGGWYQPQHF.

V and J are TRBV7-2 and TRBJ2-1, with 10 bases aligning to TRBD2. Germline V gene lookup returns CDR1 SGHTA and CDR2 FQGNSA. CDR3 length: 17 amino acids. J gave up 9 bases and V 0 bases, and 11 bases lay outside the gene matches. The CDR3 nucleotides read TGTGCCAGCAGCTTAGCGCCGAGAGCGGGGGGGATTGGTGAGCAGTTCTTC. Translating it yields CASSLAPRAGGIGEQFF.

The chain recombines TRBV5-1 with TRBJ2-1, with TRBD2 matching 14 bases. The CDR3 contains 17 residues. Germline V gene data show CDR1 as SGHRS and CDR2 as YFSETQ. The J segment lost 2 bases and the V segment lost 4 bases, leaving 5 bases of the junction unmatched. The CDR3 region is CASSHGLAGGAYNEQFF. The CDR3 bases are TGCGCCAGCAGCCATGGACTAGCGGGGGGTGCCTACAATGAGCAGTTCTTC.

V usage is TRBV19 and J usage is TRBJ1-5; D is undetermined. The length of the CDR3 is 13 residues. CDR1 and CDR2 (germline): LNHDA, SQIVND (reference sequence). V was pared by 0 bases and J by 5 bases, with 5 bases between. CDR3 in DNA: TGTGCCAGTAGTATAGACCGTTATCAGCCCCAGCATTTT. Its protein is CASSIDRYQPQHF.

This sequence joins TRBV7-6 and TRBJ2-7, with 7 bases fitting TRBD2. Germline V gene data show CDR1 as SGHVS and CDR2 as FNYEAQ. The CDR3 has 14 amino acids. The junction had 5 bases not matched to a gene; V was cut back by 0 bases and J by 6 bases. Here the CDR3 DNA reads TGTGCCAGCAGCTTAGCTCGGGGGGAGGGCGAGCAGTACTTC. Encoded protein: CASSLARGEGEQYF.

The genes are TRBV27 and TRBJ2-7, with D unresolved. Germline lookup yields CDR1 MNHEY and CDR2 SMNVEV (reference sequence). The CDR3 spans 13 residues. V dropped 3 bases and J dropped 0 bases, with 6 bases sitting between them. The CDR3 here is CASSLYYSYEQYF. In DNA, the CDR3 is TGTGCCAGCAGTTTGTACTACTCCTACGAGCAGTACTTC.

The rearrangement joins TRBV13 to TRBJ2-7; D is perhaps TRBD2 (6 bases). CDR1 PRHDT and CDR2 FYEKMQ come from the germline V gene (reference sequence). The length of the CDR3 is 13 residues. V gave up 5 bases and J gave up 4 bases, with 12 bases separating them. CDR3 in amino acids: CASSRSGVYEQYF. CDR3 nucleotides: TGTGCCAGCAGCCGGTCGGGGGTATACGAGCAGTACTTC. Looking up the rest from reference TRBV13 and TRBJ2-7 gives the full variable domain: AAGVIQSPRHLIKEKRETATLKCYPIPRHDTVYWYQQGPGQDPQFLISFYEKMQSDKGSIPDRFSAQQFSDYHSELNMSSLELGDSALYFCASSRSGVYEQYFGPGTRLTVT.

This clone was recorded once. The chain links TRBV10-3 to TRBJ1-6; possibly TRBD1 for D (6 bases). V was cut by 0 bases and J by 5 bases, with 11 bases left in between. The CDR3 length is 16 residues. Germline assignment: CDR1 ENHRY and CDR2 SYGVKD. The DNA for the CDR3 is TGTGCCATCAGTGAGTCGTCAGGGGTGGATAATTCACCCCTCCACTTT. This translates into CAISESSGVDNSPLHF.